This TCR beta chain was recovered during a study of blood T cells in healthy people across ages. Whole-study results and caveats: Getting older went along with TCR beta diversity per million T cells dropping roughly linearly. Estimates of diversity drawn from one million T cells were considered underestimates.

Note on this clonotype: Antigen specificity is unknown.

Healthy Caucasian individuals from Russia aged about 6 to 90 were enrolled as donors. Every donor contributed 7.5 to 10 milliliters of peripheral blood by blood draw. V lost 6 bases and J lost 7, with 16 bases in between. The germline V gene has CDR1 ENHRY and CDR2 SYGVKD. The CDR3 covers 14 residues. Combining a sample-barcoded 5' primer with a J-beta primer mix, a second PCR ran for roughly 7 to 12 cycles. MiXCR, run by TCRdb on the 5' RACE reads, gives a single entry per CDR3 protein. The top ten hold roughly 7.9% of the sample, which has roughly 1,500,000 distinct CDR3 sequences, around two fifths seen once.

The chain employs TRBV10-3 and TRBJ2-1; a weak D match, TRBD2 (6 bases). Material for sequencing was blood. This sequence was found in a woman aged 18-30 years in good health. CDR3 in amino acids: CAISLSGTQNEQFF. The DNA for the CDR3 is TGTGCCATCAGCCTTAGCGGAACCCAGAATGAGCAGTTCTTC.